A single sample is the source of the 11 T cell receptor beta chains below, sequenced in a study of neurological immune-mediated disorders. A single record per CDR3 protein comes from TCRdb applying MiXCR to the 5' RACE reads. This table has 30,000 to 45,000 distinct CDR3 sequences, 9% to 12% appearing once. Material for sequencing was PBMCs. The receptors stem from a woman aged 30 to 39 with HTLV-1-associated myelopathy (HAM/TSP).

The J gene is TRBJ2-2, the V gene TRBV2; 7 nucleotides agree with TRBD2. CDR1 SNHLY and CDR2 FYNNEI come from the germline V gene. V was pared by 8 bases and J by 4 bases, with 10 bases of the junction left unmatched. There are 15 residues in the CDR3. The CDR3, as DNA: TGTGCCAGCGCCCCACTTCGGGAGGCCACCGGGGAGCTGTTTTTT. Translating gives CASAPLREATGELFF.

This clonotype was counted at least ten times. The rearrangement joins TRBV20-1 to TRBJ2-2; 10 nucleotides agree with TRBD2. This CDR3 has 15 amino acids. Germline V gives CDR1 DFQATT, CDR2 SNEGSKA (reference sequence). Losses at the gene ends were 0 bases for V and 3 bases for J; bases not matched to a gene: 1. CDR3 DNA: TGCAGTGCTAGAGACCTAGCGGGAGACACCGGGGAGCTGTTTTTT. Residues: CSARDLAGDTGELFF.

This clonotype appeared many times. The chain recombines TRBV3-1 with TRBJ2-2; 7 bases are shared with TRBD2. The CDR3 contains 16 residues. Germline CDR1 and CDR2: LGHDT and YNNKEL (reference sequence). J lost 0 bases, V lost 0 bases, and 1 base had no gene match. The CDR3 DNA sequence: TGTGCCAGCAGCCAAGAGCGGGGGACGAACACCGGGGAGCTGTTTTTT. It specifies CASSQERGTNTGELFF. Combining the CDR3 with reference TRBV3-1 and TRBJ2-2 gives the whole variable domain DTAVSQTPKYLVTQMGNDKSIKCEQNLGHDTMYWYKQDSKKFLKIMFSYNNKELIINETVPNRFSPKSPDKAHLNLHINSLELGDSAVYFCASSQERGTNTGELFFGEGSRLTVL.

This clonotype occurred a few times. The V call is TRBV19, the J call TRBJ1-1, with 8 bases lining up with TRBD1. CDR1 and CDR2 (germline): LNHDA, SQIVND (reference sequence). This CDR3 has 15 amino acids. The V gene end was trimmed by 5 bases and the J gene end by 7 bases; junction bases not matched to a gene: 12. The DNA of the CDR3 is TGTGCCAGTAGTTGGGGGCGGGGGACAGGAGGTGAAGCTTTCTTT. Amino acid sequence: CASSWGRGTGGEAFF.

This clonotype was seen repeatedly, ten times or more. J is TRBJ1-1 and V is TRBV5-1, with D possibly matching TRBD1 (6 bases). Trimming removed 1 base at V and 4 bases at J, with 17 bases between. CDR1 is SGHRS and CDR2 is YFSETQ in the germline V gene. The CDR3 loop spans 16 amino acids. For the CDR3, the DNA is TGCGCCAGCAGCTTGTTGGGGGGCTGGCAGGGCACTGAAGCTTTCTTT. Its translation is CASSLLGGWQGTEAFF.

The gene calls are TRBV7-8 and TRBJ1-2; possibly TRBD1 for D (5 bases). This CDR3 is built from 15 residues. Germline-derived CDR1 and CDR2 are SGHVS and FQNEAQ. V was trimmed by 0 bases and J by 7 bases, leaving 15 bases between them. The CDR3 DNA reads TGTGCCAGCAGCTTAGCGCAGGGAATGCCGGGTGGCTACACCTTC. This encodes CASSLAQGMPGGYTF.

This clonotype was detected ten times or more. The V gene is TRBV27, the J gene TRBJ2-1; 12 bases map to TRBD1. V shed 5 bases, J shed 10 bases, and the junction held 6 bases outside the gene matches. The CDR3 runs 14 residues. Germline V gene lookup returns CDR1 MNHEY and CDR2 SMNVEV (reference sequence). The CDR3 reads CASSKGTGGREQFF. CDR3 sequence (DNA): TGTGCCAGCAGTAAAGGGACAGGGGGCCGAGAGCAGTTCTTC.

The sample holds many counts of this clonotype. The chain combines TRBV12-3 or TRBV12-4 with TRBJ2-1; TRBD2 matches at 7 bases. The CDR3 extends over 14 amino acids. V dropped 4 bases and J dropped 5; count of bases not matched to a gene: 5. The CDR3 is CASSYWGGDNEQFF. In DNA, the CDR3 is TGTGCCAGCAGTTATTGGGGAGGGGACAATGAGCAGTTCTTC.

This clonotype was recorded at least ten times. The V and J genes are TRBV10-3 and TRBJ1-1; 8 positions match TRBD1. The V gene end was trimmed by 6 bases and the J gene end by 3 bases; junction bases not matched to a gene: 6. The CDR3 has 14 residues. Germline-derived CDR1 and CDR2 are ENHRY and SYGVKD. The CDR3 coding sequence is TGTGCCATCAGAAGGACAGGGCAAGACACTGAAGCTTTCTTT. The encoded protein is CAIRRTGQDTEAFF.

This clonotype was counted many times. The genes are TRBV29-1 and TRBJ2-1, with 7 bases that match TRBD1. This CDR3 contains 16 residues. The J segment lost 0 bases and the V segment lost 3 bases, leaving 8 bases of the junction unmatched. The V gene's germline CDR1 is SQVTM and CDR2 ANQGSEA. CDR3 nucleotide sequence: TGCAGCGTTGAGCTACAGGGGCCGAGCTCCTACAATGAGCAGTTCTTC. Translation: CSVELQGPSSYNEQFF.

There are many counts of this clonotype. The chain carries TRBV5-1 and TRBJ2-5; either TRBD1 or TRBD2 may supply D (5 bases each). The CDR3 runs to 18 residues. Germline assignment: CDR1 SGHRS and CDR2 YFSETQ. V was pared by 1 base and J by 5 bases, with 24 bases between. The CDR3 nucleotides are TGCGCCAGCAGCTTGCGGAGTGGAACCGGGACGCCGGGGGAGACCCAGTACTTC. As protein: CASSLRSGTGTPGETQYF.